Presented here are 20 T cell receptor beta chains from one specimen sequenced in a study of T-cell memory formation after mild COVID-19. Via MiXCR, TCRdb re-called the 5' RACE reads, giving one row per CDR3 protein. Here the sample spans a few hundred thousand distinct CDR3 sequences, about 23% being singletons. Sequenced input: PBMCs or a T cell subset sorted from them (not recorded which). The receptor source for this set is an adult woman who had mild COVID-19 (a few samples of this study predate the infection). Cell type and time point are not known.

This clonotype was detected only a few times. CDR3 region: CSASPGGKSSYEQYF. The CDR3 nucleotides are TGCAGTGCTAGTCCCGGGGGTAAAAGCTCCTACGAGCAGTACTTC. The chain couples TRBV20-1 to TRBJ2-7; weak D call: TRBD2 (6 bases). V was pared by 3 bases and J by 0 bases, with 15 bases between. Germline CDR1 is DFQATT and CDR2 is SNEGSKA (reference sequence). The CDR3 is 15 amino acids.

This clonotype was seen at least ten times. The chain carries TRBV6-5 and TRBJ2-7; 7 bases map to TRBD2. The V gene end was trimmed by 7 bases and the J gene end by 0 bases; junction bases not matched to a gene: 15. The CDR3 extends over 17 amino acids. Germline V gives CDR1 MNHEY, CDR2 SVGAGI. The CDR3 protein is CASTRLARPPSSYEQYF. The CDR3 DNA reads TGTGCCAGCACTCGACTAGCCCGGCCCCCAAGCTCCTACGAGCAGTACTTC.

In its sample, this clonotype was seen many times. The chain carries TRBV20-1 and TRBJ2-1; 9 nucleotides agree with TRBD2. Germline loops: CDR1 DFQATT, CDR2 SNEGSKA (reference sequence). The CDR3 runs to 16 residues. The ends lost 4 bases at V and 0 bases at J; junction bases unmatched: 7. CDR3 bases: TGCAGTGCTAAGGGGACTAGCTATAGCTCCTACAATGAGCAGTTCTTC. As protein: CSAKGTSYSSYNEQFF.

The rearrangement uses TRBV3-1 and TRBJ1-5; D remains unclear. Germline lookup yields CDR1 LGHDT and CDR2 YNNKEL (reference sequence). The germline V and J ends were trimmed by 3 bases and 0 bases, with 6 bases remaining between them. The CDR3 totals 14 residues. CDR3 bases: TGTGCCAGCAGCCAGCTAGGTAGCAATCAGCCCCAGCATTTT. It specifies CASSQLGSNQPQHF.

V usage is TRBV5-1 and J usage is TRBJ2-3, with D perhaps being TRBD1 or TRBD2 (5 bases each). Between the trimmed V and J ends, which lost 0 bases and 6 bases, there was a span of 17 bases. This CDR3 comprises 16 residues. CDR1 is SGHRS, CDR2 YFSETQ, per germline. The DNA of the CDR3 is TGCGCCAGCAGCTTGGAGGGACCCGGGGCGGCGGATACGCAGTATTTT. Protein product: CASSLEGPGAADTQYF.

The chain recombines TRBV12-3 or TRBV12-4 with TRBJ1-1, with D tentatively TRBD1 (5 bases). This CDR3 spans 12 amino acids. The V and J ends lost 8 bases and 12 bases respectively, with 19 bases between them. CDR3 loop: CASLLRGTAPFF. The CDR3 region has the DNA TGTGCCAGCCTCTTGCGGGGGACCGCGCCTTTCTTT.

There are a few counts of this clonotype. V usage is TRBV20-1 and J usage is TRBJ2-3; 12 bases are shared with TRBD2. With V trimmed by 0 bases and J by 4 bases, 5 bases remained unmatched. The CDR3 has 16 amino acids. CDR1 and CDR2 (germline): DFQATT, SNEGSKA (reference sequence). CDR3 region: CSARDGSSGGADTQYF. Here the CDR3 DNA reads TGCAGTGCTAGAGATGGGTCTAGCGGGGGGGCAGATACGCAGTATTTT.

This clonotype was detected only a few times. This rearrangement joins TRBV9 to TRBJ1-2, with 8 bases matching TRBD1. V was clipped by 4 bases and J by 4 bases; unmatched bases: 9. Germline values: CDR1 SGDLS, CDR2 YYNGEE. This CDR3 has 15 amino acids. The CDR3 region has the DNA TGTGCCAGCAGCCCCCAGATGGGACAGGTCTATGGCTACACCTTC. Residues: CASSPQMGQVYGYTF.

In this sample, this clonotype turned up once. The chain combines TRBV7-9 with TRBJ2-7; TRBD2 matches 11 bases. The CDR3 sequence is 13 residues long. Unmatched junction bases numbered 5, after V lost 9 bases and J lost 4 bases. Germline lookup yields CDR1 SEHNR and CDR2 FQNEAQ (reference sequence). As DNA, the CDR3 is TGTGCCAGTAGCGGGAGGGCCGGGTACGAGCAGTACTTC. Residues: CASSGRAGYEQYF.

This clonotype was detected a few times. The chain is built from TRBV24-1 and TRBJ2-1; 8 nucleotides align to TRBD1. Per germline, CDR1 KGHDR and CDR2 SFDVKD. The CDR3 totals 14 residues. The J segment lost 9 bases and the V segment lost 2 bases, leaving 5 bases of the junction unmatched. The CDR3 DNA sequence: TGTGCCACCAGTGATTCAGGGGGCGTCTTTGAGCAGTTCTTC. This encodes CATSDSGGVFEQFF.

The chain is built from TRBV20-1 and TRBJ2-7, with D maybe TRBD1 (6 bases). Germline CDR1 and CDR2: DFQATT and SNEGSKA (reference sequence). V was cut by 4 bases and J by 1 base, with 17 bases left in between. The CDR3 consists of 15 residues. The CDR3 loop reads CSANPAGEPSYEQYF. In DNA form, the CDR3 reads TGCAGTGCTAACCCCGCAGGGGAGCCGTCCTACGAGCAGTACTTC.

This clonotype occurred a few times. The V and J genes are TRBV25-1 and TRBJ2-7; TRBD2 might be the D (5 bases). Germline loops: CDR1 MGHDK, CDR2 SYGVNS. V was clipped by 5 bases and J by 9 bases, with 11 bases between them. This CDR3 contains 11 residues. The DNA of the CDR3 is TGTGCCAGCAGTAGTCCCGCGGGGCAGTACTTC. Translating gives CASSSPAGQYF.

CDR3 protein: CASREGGKDNEQFF. CDR3 DNA sequence: TGTGCCAGTAGGGAGGGAGGGAAGGACAATGAGCAGTTCTTC. This chain connects TRBV19 to TRBJ2-1; 7 bases are a match to TRBD2. V was clipped by 6 bases and J by 5 bases; unmatched bases: 7. The CDR3 runs 14 residues. Germline CDR1 and CDR2: LNHDA and SQIVND (reference sequence).

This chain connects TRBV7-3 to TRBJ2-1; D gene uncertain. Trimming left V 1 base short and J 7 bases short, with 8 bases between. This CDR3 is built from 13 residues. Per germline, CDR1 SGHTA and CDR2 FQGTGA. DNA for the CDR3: TGTGCCAGCAGCTTAAACTTGGGTAATGAGCAGTTCTTC. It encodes CASSLNLGNEQFF.

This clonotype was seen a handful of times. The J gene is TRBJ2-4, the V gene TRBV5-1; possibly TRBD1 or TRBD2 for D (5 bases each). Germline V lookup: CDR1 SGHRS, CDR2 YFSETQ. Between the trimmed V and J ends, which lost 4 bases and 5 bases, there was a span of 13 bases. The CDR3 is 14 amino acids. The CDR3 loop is CASSLDLGENIQYF. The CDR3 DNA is TGCGCCAGCAGCCTGGACCTGGGGGAAAACATTCAGTACTTC. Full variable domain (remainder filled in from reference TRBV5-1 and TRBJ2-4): KAGVTQTPRYLIKTRGQQVTLSCSPISGHRSVSWYQQTPGQGLQFLFEYFSETQRNKGNFPGRFSGRQFSNSRSEMNVSTLELGDSALYLCASSLDLGENIQYFGAGTRLSVL.

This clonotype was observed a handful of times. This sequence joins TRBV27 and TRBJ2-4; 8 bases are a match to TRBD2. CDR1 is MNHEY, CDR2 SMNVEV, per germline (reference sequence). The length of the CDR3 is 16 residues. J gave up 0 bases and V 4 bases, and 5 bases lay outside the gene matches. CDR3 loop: CASSSPGLVAKNIQYF. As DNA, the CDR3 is TGTGCCAGCAGTTCACCGGGACTAGTAGCCAAAAACATTCAGTACTTC.

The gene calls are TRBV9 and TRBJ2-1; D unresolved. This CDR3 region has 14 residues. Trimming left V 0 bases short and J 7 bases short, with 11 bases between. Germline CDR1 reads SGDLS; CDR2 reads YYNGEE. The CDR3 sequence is CASSVGVGRNEQFF. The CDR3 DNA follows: TGTGCCAGCAGCGTAGGGGTAGGTAGAAATGAGCAGTTCTTC.

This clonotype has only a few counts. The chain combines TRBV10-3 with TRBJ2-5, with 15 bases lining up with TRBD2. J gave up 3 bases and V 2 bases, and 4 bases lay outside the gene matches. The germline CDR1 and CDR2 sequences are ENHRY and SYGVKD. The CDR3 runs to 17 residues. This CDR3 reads CAISEPGLAGGKETQYF. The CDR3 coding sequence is TGTGCCATCAGTGAGCCGGGACTAGCGGGGGGTAAAGAGACCCAGTACTTC.

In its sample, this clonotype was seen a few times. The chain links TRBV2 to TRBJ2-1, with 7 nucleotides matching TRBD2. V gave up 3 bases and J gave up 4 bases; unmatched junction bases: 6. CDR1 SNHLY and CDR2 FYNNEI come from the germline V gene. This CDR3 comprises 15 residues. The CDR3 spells CASSDGSSGYNEQFF. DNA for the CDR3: TGTGCCAGCAGTGACGGTTCTAGCGGATACAATGAGCAGTTCTTC. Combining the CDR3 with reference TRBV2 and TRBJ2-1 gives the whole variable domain EPEVTQTPSHQVTQMGQEVILRCVPISNHLYFYWYRQILGQKVEFLVSFYNNEISEKSEIFDDQFSVERPDGSNFTLKIRSTKLEDSAMYFCASSDGSSGYNEQFFGPGTRLTVL.

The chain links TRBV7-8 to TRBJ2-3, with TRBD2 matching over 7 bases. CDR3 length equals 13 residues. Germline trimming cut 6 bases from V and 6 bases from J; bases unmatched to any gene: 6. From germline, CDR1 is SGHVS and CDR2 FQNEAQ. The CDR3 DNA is TGTGCCAGCAGGGCGGGAGTATATGATACGCAGTATTTT. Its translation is CASRAGVYDTQYF.